The 9 T cell receptor beta chains listed next were all sequenced from one sample in a study of CD8 T cells in ankylosing spondylitis. For these receptors, no antigen is known. One entry per CDR3 protein, called by TCRdb with MiXCR from the 5' RACE reads. The table shows some 400,000 distinct CDR3 sequences, with approximately 20% occurring only once. Study observations and caveats: Roughly eight highly homologous variants formed a TCR beta motif that appeared characteristic of ankylosing spondylitis blood.

The sequenced sample was blood, either unsorted or a sorted T cell fraction (not recorded which). These receptors were obtained from a male donor with ankylosing spondylitis.

This clonotype was seen more than once but under ten times. The rearrangement links TRBV11-2 to TRBJ1-1, with D hard to call. Per the germline V gene, CDR1 is SGHAT and CDR2 is FQNNGV. V gave up 4 bases and J gave up 1 base, with 7 bases separating them. This CDR3 spans 13 amino acids. CDR3 amino acids: CASSYRWNTEAFF. The CDR3 DNA reads TGTGCCAGCAGCTATCGGTGGAACACTGAAGCTTTCTTT.

The J gene is TRBJ2-1, the V gene TRBV7-2; D is perhaps TRBD2 (5 bases). V gave up 8 bases and J gave up 2 bases, with 16 bases separating them. Germline loops: CDR1 SGHTA, CDR2 FQGNSA. The CDR3 is made up of 15 amino acids. Written as DNA, the CDR3 is TGTGCCAGCCGAGCGGAACACGGTCCCTACAATGAGCAGTTCTTC. It yields the protein CASRAEHGPYNEQFF.

This clonotype was observed a few times. V usage is TRBV5-1 and J usage is TRBJ2-3, with D unclear. Trimming removed 0 bases from V and 2 bases from J, with 10 bases in between. This CDR3 is 15 amino acids long. From germline, CDR1 is SGHRS and CDR2 YFSETQ. This CDR3 reads CASSLVTLNTDTQYF. CDR3 bases: TGCGCCAGCAGCTTGGTTACACTTAACACAGATACGCAGTATTTT.

This clonotype was picked up a small number of times. The chain recombines TRBV20-1 with TRBJ2-3; TRBD2 aligns across 10 bases. V lost 0 bases to trimming and J lost 4 bases; unmatched junction nucleotides: 1. Germline CDR1 reads DFQATT; CDR2 reads SNEGSKA (reference sequence). The CDR3 has 14 amino acids. The CDR3 bases are TGCAGTGCTAGAGAAGCGGGAGGGCCAGATACGCAGTATTTT. Encoded protein: CSAREAGGPDTQYF.

The rearrangement joins TRBV2 to TRBJ2-1, with 7 bases matching TRBD2. CDR1 and CDR2 (germline): SNHLY, FYNNEI. The CDR3 has 14 amino acids. The ends lost 6 bases at V and 7 bases at J; junction bases unmatched: 9. The CDR3 spells CASSREANGNEQFF. The CDR3 bases are TGTGCCAGCAGCCGGGAGGCTAATGGGAATGAGCAGTTCTTC. Based on the CDR3 plus reference TRBV2 and TRBJ2-1, the full variable domain is EPEVTQTPSHQVTQMGQEVILRCVPISNHLYFYWYRQILGQKVEFLVSFYNNEISEKSEIFDDQFSVERPDGSNFTLKIRSTKLEDSAMYFCASSREANGNEQFFGPGTRLTVL.

This clonotype appeared a few times. J is TRBJ1-1 and V is TRBV12-3 or TRBV12-4; no firm D call. Trimming shortened V by 6 bases and J by 4 bases, and 12 bases separated the two germline ends. The CDR3 has 13 amino acids. CDR3 DNA: TGTGCCAGCAGCCCCCTCCCGGGCACTGAAGCTTTCTTT. It codes for CASSPLPGTEAFF.

The sample holds a few counts of this clonotype. A much larger clonotype is one base distant, so this may be a read error. The chain has TRBV20-1 and TRBJ1-1; 7 bases map to TRBD1. Germline CDR1 reads DFQATT; CDR2 reads SNEGSKA (reference sequence). V lost 6 bases, J lost 3 bases, and 4 bases stayed unmatched. CDR3 length: 12 residues. The DNA of the CDR3 is TGCAGTGCCAGACAGGGTCACACTGAAGCTTTCTTT. Translating it yields CSARQGHTEAFF.

At least ten counts were recorded for this clonotype. V is TRBV4-1 and J is TRBJ2-7; D unresolved. Trimming removed 3 bases from V and 2 bases from J, with 8 bases in between. The V gene's germline CDR1 is MGHRA and CDR2 YSYEKL. This CDR3 spans 13 amino acids. CDR3 in amino acids: CASSHEITYEQYF. The CDR3, as DNA: TGCGCCAGCAGCCACGAAATTACCTACGAGCAGTACTTC.

This clonotype was counted between two and nine times. The chain has TRBV9 and TRBJ2-1, with D perhaps TRBD2 (6 bases). The germline CDR1 and CDR2 sequences are SGDLS and YYNGEE. The CDR3 runs to 15 residues. Deletions cut 6 bases from V and 6 bases from J, with 19 bases between. Here the CDR3 reads CASNEIAAQGNEQFF. Here the CDR3 DNA reads TGTGCCAGCAACGAGATAGCGGCCCAGGGCAATGAGCAGTTCTTC.